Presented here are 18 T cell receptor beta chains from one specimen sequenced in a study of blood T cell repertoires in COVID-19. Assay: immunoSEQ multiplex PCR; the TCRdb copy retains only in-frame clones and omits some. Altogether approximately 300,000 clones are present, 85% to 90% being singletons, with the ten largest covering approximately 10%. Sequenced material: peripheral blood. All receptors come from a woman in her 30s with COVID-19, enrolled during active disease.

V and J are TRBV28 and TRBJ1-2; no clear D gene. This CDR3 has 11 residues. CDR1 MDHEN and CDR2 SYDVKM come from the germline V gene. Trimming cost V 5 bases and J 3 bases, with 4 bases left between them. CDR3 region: CASSRYYGYTF. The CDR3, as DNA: TGTGCCAGCAGTCGTTACTATGGCTACACCTTC.

CDR3 DNA sequence: TGTGCCAGCAGTCCAACTAGCGGGGCCTCCAATGAGCAGTTCTTC. This encodes CASSPTSGASNEQFF. The V call is TRBV6-4, the J call TRBJ2-1, with 10 bases that match TRBD2. The CDR3 length is 15 residues. CDR1 and CDR2 (germline): MRHNA, SNTAGT. V shed 5 bases, J shed 6 bases, and the junction held 7 bases outside the gene matches.

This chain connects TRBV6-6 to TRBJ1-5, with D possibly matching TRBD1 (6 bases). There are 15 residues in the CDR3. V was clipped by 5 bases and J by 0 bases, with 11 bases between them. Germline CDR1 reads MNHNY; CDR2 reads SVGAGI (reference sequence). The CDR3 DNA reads TGTGCCAGCAGTCCCTCGACAGGTAGCAATCAGCCCCAGCATTTT. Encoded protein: CASSPSTGSNQPQHF.

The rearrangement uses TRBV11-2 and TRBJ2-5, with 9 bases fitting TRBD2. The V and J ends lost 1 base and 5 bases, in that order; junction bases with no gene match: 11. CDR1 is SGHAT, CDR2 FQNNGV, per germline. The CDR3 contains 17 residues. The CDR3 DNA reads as TGTGCCAGCAGCTTAGGCTCTAGCGGGATCTTGGGGGAGACCCAGTACTTC. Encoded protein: CASSLGSSGILGETQYF.

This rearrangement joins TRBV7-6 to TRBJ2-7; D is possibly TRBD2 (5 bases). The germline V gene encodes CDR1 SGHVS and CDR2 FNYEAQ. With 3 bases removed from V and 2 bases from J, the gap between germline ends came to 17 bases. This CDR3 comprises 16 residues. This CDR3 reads CASSFRVGPSPYEQYF. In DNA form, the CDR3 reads TGTGCCAGCAGCTTTAGAGTCGGGCCTAGCCCCTACGAGCAGTACTTC.

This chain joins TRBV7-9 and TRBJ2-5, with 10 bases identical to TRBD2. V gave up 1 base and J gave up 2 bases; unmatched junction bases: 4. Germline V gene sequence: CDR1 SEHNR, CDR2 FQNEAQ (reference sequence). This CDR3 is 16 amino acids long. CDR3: CASSLVLAGRQETQYF. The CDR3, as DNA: TGTGCCAGCAGCTTAGTACTAGCGGGACGTCAAGAGACCCAGTACTTC. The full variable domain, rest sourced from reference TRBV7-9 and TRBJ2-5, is DTGVSQNPRHKITKRGQNVTFRCDPISEHNRLYWYRQTLGQGPEFLTYFQNEAQLEKSRLLSDRFSAERPKGSFSTLEIQRTEQGDSAMYLCASSLVLAGRQETQYFGPGTRLLVL.

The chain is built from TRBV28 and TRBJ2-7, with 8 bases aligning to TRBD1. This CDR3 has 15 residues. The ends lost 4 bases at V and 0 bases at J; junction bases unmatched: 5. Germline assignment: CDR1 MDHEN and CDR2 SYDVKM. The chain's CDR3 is CASSSHTGGSYEQYF. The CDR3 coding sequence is TGTGCCAGCAGTTCCCATACAGGGGGCTCCTACGAGCAGTACTTC.

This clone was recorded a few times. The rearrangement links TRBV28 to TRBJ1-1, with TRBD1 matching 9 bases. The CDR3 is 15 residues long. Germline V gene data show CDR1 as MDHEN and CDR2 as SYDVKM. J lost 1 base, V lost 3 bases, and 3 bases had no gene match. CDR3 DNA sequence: TGTGCCAGCAGTTTGGGGGACAGGGAGAACACTGAAGCTTTCTTT. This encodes CASSLGDRENTEAFF.

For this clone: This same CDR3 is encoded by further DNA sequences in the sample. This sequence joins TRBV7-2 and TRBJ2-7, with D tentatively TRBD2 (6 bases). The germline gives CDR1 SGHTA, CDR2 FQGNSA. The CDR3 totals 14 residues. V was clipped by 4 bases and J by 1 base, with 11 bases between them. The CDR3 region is CASSSPGLSYEQYF. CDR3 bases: TGTGCCAGCAGCTCCCCGGGACTGTCCTACGAGCAGTACTTC. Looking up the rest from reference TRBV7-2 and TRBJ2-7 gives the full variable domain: GAGVSQSPSNKVTEKGKDVELRCDPISGHTALYWYRQSLGQGLEFLIYFQGNSAPDKSGLPSDRFSAERTGGSVSTLTIQRTQQEDSAVYLCASSSPGLSYEQYFGPGTRLTVT.

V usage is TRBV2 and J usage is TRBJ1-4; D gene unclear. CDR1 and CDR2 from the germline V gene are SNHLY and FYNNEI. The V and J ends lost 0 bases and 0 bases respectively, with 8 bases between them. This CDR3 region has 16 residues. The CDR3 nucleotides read TGTGCCAGCAGTGAAGCGCGGAGTGCAACTAATGAAAAACTGTTTTTT. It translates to CASSEARSATNEKLFF.

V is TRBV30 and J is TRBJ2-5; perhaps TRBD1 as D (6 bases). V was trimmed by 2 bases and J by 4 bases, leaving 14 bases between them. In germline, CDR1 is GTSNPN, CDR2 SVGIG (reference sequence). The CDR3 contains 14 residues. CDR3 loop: CAWSTHRDLETQYF. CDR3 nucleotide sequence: TGTGCCTGGAGTACTCACAGGGATTTAGAGACCCAGTACTTC.

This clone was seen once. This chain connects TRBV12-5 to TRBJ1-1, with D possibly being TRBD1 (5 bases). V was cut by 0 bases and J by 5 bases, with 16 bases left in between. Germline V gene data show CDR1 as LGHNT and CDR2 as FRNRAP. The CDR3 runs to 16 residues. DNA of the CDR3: TGTGCTAGTGGTTTGGTGGGGGGGTCGGTAGGGACTGAAGCTTTCTTT. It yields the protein CASGLVGGSVGTEAFF.

CDR3 nucleotide sequence: TGCGCCAGCAGCCAAGGCGGGTTGGATAGCTTGGGCGGGGAGCTGTTTTTT. Residues: CASSQGGLDSLGGELFF. J is TRBJ2-2 and V is TRBV4-3, with a weak D call TRBD2 (5 bases). Germline V gives CDR1 LGHNA, CDR2 YSLEER. Trimming pared 1 base from V and 7 bases from J, leaving 19 bases between. This CDR3 is built from 17 residues.

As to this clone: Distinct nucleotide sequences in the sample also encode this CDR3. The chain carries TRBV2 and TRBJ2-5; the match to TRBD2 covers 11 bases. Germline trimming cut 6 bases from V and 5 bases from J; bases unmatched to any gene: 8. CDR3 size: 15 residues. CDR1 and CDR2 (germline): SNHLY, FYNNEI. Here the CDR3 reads CASSVTSGRGETQYF. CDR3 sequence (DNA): TGTGCCAGCAGCGTCACTAGCGGGAGAGGGGAGACCCAGTACTTC.

CDR3 in DNA: TGTGCCAGCAGCTTCTTTGGCAATGAAGCTTTCTTT. It translates to CASSFFGNEAFF. The genes are TRBV5-4 and TRBJ1-1; no clear D gene. Deletions cut 2 bases from V and 7 bases from J, with 9 bases between. The CDR3 runs to 12 residues. Germline V gene sequence: CDR1 SGHNT, CDR2 YYREEE (reference sequence).

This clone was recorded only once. The CDR3 here is CASRTLSSYEQYF. In DNA form, the CDR3 reads TGTGCCAGCAGGACACTGAGCTCCTACGAGCAGTACTTC. The J gene is TRBJ2-7, the V gene TRBV28; D gene unclear. This CDR3 is 13 amino acids long. Germline loops: CDR1 MDHEN, CDR2 SYDVKM. V was trimmed by 6 bases and J by 0 bases, leaving 9 bases between them.

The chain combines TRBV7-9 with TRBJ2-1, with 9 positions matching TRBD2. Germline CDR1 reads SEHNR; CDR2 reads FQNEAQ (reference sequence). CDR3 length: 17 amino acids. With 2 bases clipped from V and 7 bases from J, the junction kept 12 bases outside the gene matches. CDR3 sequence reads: CASSLTQSGRRSNEQFF. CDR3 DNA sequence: TGTGCCAGCAGCTTAACCCAAAGCGGGAGGCGAAGTAATGAGCAGTTCTTC.

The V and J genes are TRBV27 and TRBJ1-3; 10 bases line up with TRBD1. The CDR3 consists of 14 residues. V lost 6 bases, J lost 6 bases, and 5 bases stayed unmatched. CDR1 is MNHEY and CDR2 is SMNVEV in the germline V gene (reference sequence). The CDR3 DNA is TGTGCCAGCAGCCCCGGGACAGGGGTAAACACCATATATTTT. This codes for CASSPGTGVNTIYF.